The TCR beta chain described here comes from a study of regulatory T cells in long-lasting Graves disease. Investigators prepared the TCR beta libraries by applying iRepertoire HTBI primers and Arm-PCR of CDR3 regions. Each CDR3 protein is one row after TCRdb ran MiXCR on the multiplex PCR reads. This table has 400,000 to 500,000 distinct CDR3 sequences, 14% appearing once. The time point was: newly diagnosed GD, antithyroid drugs for less than 3 months. PBMCs were the source of the RNA used for TCR sequencing. V gave up 2 bases and J gave up 4 bases; unmatched junction bases: 13. The CDR3 contains 17 residues. CDR1 SGHRS and CDR2 YFSETQ come from the germline V gene. With respect to this clonotype: Its antigen is unknown.

Study-level points and caveats: Preferential use of TRBV28, TRBJ1-2 and TRBJ2-5 was seen in persistent disease.

This sample was shared with a second study, whose subject was T cells in Graves' hyperthyroidism and ophthalmopathy. That investigation notes: With a duration under 2 months, the hyperthyroidism was newly diagnosed in patients aged 18 to 65. During a first-round RT-PCR of the TCR CDR3, the HTBI primer set was used.

The J gene is TRBJ1-1, the V gene TRBV5-1, with 8 bases identical to TRBD1. The sequence came from a woman in her fifties or sixties with Graves disease. The starting material was peripheral blood mononuclear cells (PBMCs), obtained at new diagnosis, from a patient treated with antithyroid drugs. The CDR3 DNA sequence: TGCGCCAGCAGCTTTTCACCTCGTGGGCAGGGGGCCACTGAAGCTTTCTTT. Translation: CASSFSPRGQGATEAFF.